This T cell receptor (beta chain) was observed in a study of cytomegalovirus exposure and HLA in healthy donors. Study-level background: In a later analysis, it was reported that the 120 or so validation repertoires had been produced on the same platform as the 700 or so repertoires belonging to the first cohort. Study-level points and caveats: Reported performance of the classifier showed diagnosis of cytomegalovirus status with high specificity and sensitivity. According to the study, around 160 TCR beta chains were cytomegalovirus-associated.

This clone has just a few counts. The antigen remains unidentified. This sample also contains other DNA sequences that code for the same CDR3. Germline V gene sequence: CDR1 SGDLS, CDR2 YYNGEE. V shed 0 bases and J shed 1 base, with 5 bases lying between them. The CDR3 has 14 residues. The table came from immunoSEQ multiplex PCR; TCRdb's copy has only in-frame clones and leaves some out. The top ten hold 1% to 1.5% of the sample, which has about 130,000 clones, roughly nine tenths seen once. The sequenced sample consisted of PBMCs. The chain is built from TRBV9 and TRBJ1-5; possibly TRBD1 for D (5 bases). This sequence originates from a young woman in good health and CMV-seronegative. The CDR3 is CASSVGQSNQPQHF. The CDR3 nucleotides are TGTGCCAGCAGCGTAGGACAGAGCAATCAGCCCCAGCATTTT.